Sequencing of this TCR beta chain was carried out in a study of T-cell reconstitution after alpha-beta-depleted transplantation in children. Overall study results and limits: Reportedly, only several hundred clones from non-depleted graft cells drove alpha-beta T-cell counts at about two months. At the one-year point after transplant, T-cell counts and TCRbeta diversity were found to come mostly from T cells that had been newly produced.

Unique molecular identifiers featured in how the TCRbeta library was prepared. MiXCR, run by TCRdb on the PCR reads, gives a single entry per CDR3 protein. The sample has over 85,000 distinct CDR3 sequences, approximately 8% seen once; the top ten hold about a sixth. The V gene's germline CDR1 is LGHNA and CDR2 YSLEER. The CDR3 has 15 residues. Trimming cost V 1 base and J 0 bases; bases outside gene matches: 1. This clonotype was recorded a few times. Antigen specificity is unknown. The sequencing here drew on PBMCs, taken before TCRalphabeta/CD19-depleted stem cell transplant. The receptor was derived from a boy younger than 10 with acute lymphoblastic leukemia, due to receive a stem cell transplant. The chain has TRBV4-3 and TRBJ2-7; 9 bases are a match to TRBD1. The CDR3 region is CASSQGDRASYEQYF. The DNA of the CDR3 is TGCGCCAGCAGCCAAGGGGACAGGGCCTCCTACGAGCAGTACTTC.